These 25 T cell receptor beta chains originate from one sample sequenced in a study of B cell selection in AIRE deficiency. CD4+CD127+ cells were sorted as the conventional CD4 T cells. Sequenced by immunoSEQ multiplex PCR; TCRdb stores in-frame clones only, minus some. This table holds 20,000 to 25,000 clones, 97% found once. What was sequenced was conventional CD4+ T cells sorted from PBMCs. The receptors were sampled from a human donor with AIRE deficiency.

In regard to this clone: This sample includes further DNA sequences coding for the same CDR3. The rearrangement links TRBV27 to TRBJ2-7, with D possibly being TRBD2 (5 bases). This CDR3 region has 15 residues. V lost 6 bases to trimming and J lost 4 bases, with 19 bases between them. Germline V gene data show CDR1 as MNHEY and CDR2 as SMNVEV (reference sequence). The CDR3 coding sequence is TGTGCCAGCAGGTTGTCACTGGCGGGTCTTTACGAGCAGTACTTC. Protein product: CASRLSLAGLYEQYF.

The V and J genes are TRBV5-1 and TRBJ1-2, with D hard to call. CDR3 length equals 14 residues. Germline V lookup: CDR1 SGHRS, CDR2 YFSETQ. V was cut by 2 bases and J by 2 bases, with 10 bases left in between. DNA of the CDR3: TGCGCCAGCAGCTTATCATCCGGGAACTATGGCTACACCTTC. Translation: CASSLSSGNYGYTF.

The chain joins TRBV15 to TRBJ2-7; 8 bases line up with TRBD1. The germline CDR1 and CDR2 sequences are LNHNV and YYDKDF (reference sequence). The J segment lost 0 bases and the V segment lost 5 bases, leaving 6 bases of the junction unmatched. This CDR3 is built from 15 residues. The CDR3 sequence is CATSLDRASSYEQYF. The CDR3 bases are TGTGCCACCAGCTTGGACAGGGCGAGCTCCTACGAGCAGTACTTC.

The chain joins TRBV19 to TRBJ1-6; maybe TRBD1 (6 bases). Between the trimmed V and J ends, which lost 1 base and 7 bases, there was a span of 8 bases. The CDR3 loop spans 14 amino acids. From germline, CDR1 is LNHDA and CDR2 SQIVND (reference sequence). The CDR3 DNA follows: TGTGCCAGTAGTATAGGGACAGCAAATTCACCCCTCCACTTT. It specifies CASSIGTANSPLHF.

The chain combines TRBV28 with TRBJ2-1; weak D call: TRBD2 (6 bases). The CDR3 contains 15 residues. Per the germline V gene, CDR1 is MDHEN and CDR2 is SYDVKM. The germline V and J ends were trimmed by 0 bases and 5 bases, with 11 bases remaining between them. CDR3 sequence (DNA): TGTGCCAGCAGTTTATGGGGCGGGATTAACAATGAGCAGTTCTTC. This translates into CASSLWGGINNEQFF.

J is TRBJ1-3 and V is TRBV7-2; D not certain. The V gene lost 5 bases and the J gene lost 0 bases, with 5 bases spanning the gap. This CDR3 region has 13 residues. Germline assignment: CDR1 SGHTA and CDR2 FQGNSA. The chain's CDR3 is CASSPHSGNTIYF. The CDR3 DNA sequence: TGTGCCAGCAGCCCCCACTCTGGAAACACCATATATTTT. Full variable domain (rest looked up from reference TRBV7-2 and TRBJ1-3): GAGVSQSPSNKVTEKGKDVELRCDPISGHTALYWYRQSLGQGLEFLIYFQGNSAPDKSGLPSDRFSAERTGGSVSTLTIQRTQQEDSAVYLCASSPHSGNTIYFGEGSWLTVV.

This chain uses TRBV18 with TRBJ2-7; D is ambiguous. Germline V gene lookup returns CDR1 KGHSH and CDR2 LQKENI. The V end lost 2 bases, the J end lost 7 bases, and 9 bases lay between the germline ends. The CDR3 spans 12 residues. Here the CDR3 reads CASSPTRREQYF. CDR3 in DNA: TGTGCCAGCTCACCAACACGGCGGGAGCAGTACTTC.

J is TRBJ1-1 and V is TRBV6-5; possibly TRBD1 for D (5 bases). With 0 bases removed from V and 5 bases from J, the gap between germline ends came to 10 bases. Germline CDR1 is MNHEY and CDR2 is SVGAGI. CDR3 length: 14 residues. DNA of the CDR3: TGTGCCAGCAGTTACTCCTCAGGGCGGACTGAAGCTTTCTTT. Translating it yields CASSYSSGRTEAFF.

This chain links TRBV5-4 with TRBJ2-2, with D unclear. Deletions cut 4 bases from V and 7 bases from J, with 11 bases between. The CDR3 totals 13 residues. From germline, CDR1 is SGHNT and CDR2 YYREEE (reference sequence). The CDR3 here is CASSLESFGELFF. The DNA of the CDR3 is TGTGCCAGCAGCCTGGAGTCCTTCGGGGAGCTGTTTTTT.

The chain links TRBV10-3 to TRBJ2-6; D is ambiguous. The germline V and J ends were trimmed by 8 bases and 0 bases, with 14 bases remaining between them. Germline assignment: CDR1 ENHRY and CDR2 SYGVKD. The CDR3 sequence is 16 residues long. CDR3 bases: TGTGCCATCGGTCGCGAGGATGCCTCTGGGGCCAACGTCCTGACTTTC. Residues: CAIGREDASGANVLTF.

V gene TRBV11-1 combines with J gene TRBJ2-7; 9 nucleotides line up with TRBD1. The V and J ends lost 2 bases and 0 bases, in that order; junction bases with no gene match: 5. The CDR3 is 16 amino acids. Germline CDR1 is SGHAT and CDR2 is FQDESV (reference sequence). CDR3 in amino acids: CASSLRPGQGSYEQYF. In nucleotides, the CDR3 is TGTGCCAGCAGCTTAAGACCGGGACAGGGCTCCTACGAGCAGTACTTC.

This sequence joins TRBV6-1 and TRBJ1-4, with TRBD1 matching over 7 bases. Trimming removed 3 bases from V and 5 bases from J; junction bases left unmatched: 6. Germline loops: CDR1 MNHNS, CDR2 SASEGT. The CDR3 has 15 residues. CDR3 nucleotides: TGTGCCAGCAGTGAGGCTCCGGGACAGAATGAAAAACTGTTTTTT. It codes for CASSEAPGQNEKLFF.

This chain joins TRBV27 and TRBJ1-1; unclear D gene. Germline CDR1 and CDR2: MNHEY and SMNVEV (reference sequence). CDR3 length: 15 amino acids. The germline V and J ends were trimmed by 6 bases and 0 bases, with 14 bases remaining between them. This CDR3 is CASSSPVGMNTEAFF. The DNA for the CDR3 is TGTGCCAGCAGCTCCCCCGTTGGAATGAACACTGAAGCTTTCTTT.

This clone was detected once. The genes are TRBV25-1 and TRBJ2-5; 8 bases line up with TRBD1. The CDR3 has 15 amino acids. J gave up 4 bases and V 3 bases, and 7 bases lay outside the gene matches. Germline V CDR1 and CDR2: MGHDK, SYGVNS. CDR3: CASSDPQGAAETQYF. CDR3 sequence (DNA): TGTGCCAGCAGTGACCCTCAGGGGGCAGCAGAGACCCAGTACTTC. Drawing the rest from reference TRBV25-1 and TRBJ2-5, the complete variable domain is EADIYQTPRYLVIGTGKKITLECSQTMGHDKMYWYQQDPGMELHLIHYSYGVNSTEKGDLSSESTVSRIRTEHFPLTLESARPSHTSQYLCASSDPQGAAETQYFGPGTRLLVL.

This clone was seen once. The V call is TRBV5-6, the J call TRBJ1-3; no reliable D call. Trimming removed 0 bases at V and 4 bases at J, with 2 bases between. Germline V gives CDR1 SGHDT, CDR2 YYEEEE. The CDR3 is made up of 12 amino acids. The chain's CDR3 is CASSLAGNTIYF. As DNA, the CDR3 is TGTGCCAGCAGCTTGGCGGGAAACACCATATATTTT.

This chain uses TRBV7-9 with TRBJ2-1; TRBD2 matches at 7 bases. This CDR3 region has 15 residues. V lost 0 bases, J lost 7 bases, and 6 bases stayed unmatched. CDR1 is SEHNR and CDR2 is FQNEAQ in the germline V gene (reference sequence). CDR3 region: CASSLASRTRNEQFF. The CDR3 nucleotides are TGTGCCAGCAGCTTAGCATCCAGGACTAGGAATGAGCAGTTCTTC. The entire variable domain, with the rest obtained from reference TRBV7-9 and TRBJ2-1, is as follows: DTGVSQNPRHKITKRGQNVTFRCDPISEHNRLYWYRQTLGQGPEFLTYFQNEAQLEKSRLLSDRFSAERPKGSFSTLEIQRTEQGDSAMYLCASSLASRTRNEQFFGPGTRLTVL.

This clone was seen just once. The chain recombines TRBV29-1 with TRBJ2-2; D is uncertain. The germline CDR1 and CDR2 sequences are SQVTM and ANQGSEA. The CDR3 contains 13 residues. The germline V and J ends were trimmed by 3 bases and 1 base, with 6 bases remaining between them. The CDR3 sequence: CSVDLGNTGELFF. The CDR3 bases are TGCAGCGTTGATTTAGGGAACACCGGGGAGCTGTTTTTT.

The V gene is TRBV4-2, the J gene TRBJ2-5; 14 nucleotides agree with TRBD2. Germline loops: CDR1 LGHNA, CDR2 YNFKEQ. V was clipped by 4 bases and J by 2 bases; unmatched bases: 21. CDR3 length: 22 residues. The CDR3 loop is CASSLHSTGTSGRGGEQETQYF. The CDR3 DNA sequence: TGTGCCAGCAGCCTTCATTCTACCGGGACTAGCGGGAGAGGGGGAGAACAAGAGACCCAGTACTTC.

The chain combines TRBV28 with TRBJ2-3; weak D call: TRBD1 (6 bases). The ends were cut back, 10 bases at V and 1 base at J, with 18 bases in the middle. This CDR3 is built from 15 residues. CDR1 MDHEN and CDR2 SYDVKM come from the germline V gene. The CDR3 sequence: CATSGASLGTDTQYF. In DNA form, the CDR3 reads TGTGCCACCTCAGGGGCCAGCTTGGGCACAGATACGCAGTATTTT. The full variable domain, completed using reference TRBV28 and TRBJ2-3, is DVKVTQSSRYLVKRTGEKVFLECVQDMDHENMFWYRQDPGLGLRLIYFSYDVKMKEKGDIPEGYSVSREKKERFSLILESASTNQTSMYLCATSGASLGTDTQYFGPGTRLTVL.

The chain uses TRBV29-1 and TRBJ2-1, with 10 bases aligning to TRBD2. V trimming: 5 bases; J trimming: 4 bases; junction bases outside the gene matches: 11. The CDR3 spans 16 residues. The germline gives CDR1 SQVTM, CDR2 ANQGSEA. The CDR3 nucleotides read TGCAGCGTTCGAAATCCCAGCGGGAGGGATTACAATGAGCAGTTCTTC. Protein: CSVRNPSGRDYNEQFF.

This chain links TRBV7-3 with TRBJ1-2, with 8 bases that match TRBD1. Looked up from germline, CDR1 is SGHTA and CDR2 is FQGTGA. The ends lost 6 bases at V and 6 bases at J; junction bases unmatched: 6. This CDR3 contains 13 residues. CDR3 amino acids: CASRQTGVHGYTF. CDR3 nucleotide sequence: TGTGCCAGCAGGCAGACAGGGGTTCATGGCTACACCTTC.

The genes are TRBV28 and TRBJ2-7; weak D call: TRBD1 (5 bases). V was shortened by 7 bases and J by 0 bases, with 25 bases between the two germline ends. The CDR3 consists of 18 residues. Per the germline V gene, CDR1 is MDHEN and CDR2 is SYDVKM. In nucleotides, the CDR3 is TGTGCCAGCACCTCATCTGTTCCGACAGATAAGACCTCCTACGAGCAGTACTTC. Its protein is CASTSSVPTDKTSYEQYF.

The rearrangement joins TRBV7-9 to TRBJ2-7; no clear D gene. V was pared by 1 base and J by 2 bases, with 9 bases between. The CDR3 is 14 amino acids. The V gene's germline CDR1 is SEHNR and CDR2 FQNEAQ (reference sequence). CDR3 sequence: CASSLGHKTYEQYF. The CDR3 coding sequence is TGTGCCAGCAGCTTAGGCCACAAGACCTACGAGCAGTACTTC.

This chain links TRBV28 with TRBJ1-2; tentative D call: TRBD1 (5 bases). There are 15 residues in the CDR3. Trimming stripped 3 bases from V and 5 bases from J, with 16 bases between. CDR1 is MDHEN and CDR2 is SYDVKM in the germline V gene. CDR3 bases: TGTGCCAGCAGTTTGAAGGGACGGGTGAGATATGGCTACACCTTC. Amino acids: CASSLKGRVRYGYTF.

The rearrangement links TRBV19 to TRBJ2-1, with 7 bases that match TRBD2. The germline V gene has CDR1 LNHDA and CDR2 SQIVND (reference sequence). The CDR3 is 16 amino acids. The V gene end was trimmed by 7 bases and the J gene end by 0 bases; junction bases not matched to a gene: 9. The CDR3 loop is CASTISGGSSYNEQFF. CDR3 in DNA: TGTGCCAGTACTATCAGCGGCGGGAGCTCCTACAATGAGCAGTTCTTC. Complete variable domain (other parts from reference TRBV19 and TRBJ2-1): DGGITQSPKYLFRKEGQNVTLSCEQNLNHDAMYWYRQDPGQGLRLIYYSQIVNDFQKGDIAEGYSVSREKKESFPLTVTSAQKNPTAFYLCASTISGGSSYNEQFFGPGTRLTVL.